The clone carrying this T cell receptor beta chain was seen a single time. This sample was taken from a study of blood T cell repertoires in COVID-19. Authors' methods: Reference gene primers were amplified, and this amplification served to estimate nucleated cell counts. The method was immunoSEQ multiplex PCR; TCRdb's version includes in-frame clones alone and lacks a portion of them. Clone size and the V and J calls come from that table; the DNA yielded D and trimming. The repertoire holds more than 300,000 clones, with about 87% as singletons. The CDR3 has 15 amino acids. V lost 3 bases to trimming and J lost 2 bases; unmatched junction nucleotides: 6. CDR1 SEHNR and CDR2 FQNEAQ come from the germline V gene (reference sequence).

Sequenced material: peripheral blood. This TCR was sampled from a woman aged 45-60 years with COVID-19, enrolled during active disease. The genes are TRBV7-9 and TRBJ1-1, with 7 nucleotides matching TRBD1. The CDR3: CASSFLTGINTEAFF. The CDR3 DNA reads TGTGCCAGCAGCTTCCTGACAGGGATAAACACTGAAGCTTTCTTT.